The clone carrying this TCR beta chain was observed many times. The antigen remains unidentified. These patients, aged 18 to 65, had recently diagnosed hyperthyroidism lasting under 2 months. Based on clinical symptoms, serum thyroxine and TRAb, thyroid ultrasound and orbital computed tomography, diagnoses were reached. The CDR3 is made up of 18 amino acids. Germline V gives CDR1 SGHAT, CDR2 FQDESV (reference sequence). V gave up 5 bases and J gave up 0 bases; unmatched junction bases: 11. This sample is part of a study of T cells in Graves' hyperthyroidism and ophthalmopathy. Findings and caveats of the study: Most thyroid clonotypes with frequency above 0.001 were detected in blood. The model's output predicted ophthalmopathy at a median of about 5.9 months prior to onset.

RNA transcripts were the template for amplifying TCR beta CDR3 regions. In the first-round RT-PCR of the TCR CDR3, the HTBI primer set was used. One entry per CDR3 protein, called by TCRdb with MiXCR from the multiplex PCR reads. The sample carries 500,000 to 650,000 distinct CDR3 sequences, 14% recorded once. Sequenced input: blood. The source is a woman between 35 and 50 years old with Graves' hyperthyroidism. The chain uses TRBV11-1 and TRBJ2-7, with 12 positions matching TRBD2. CDR3 in DNA: TGTGCCAGCAGCCCAGGACTAGCGGGATTGGAGAGCTCCTACGAGCAGTACTTC. Its translation: CASSPGLAGLESSYEQYF.